This passage covers 27 T cell receptor beta chains from one sample sequenced in a study of shared clonotypes between healthy human individuals. CD8 cells regarded as naive lacked CD45RO, were positively chosen for CCR7, and omitted terminally differentiated effector memory CD45RA+ cells. Clones were read by immunoSEQ multiplex PCR, and TCRdb kept only the in-frame ones, dropping some. The sample contains about 2.1 million clones, 93% of which appear only once. Sequencing used naive CD8+ T cells from PBMCs. Source of these receptors: a man in his late teens or twenties in good health. Some clones in this sample may be carry-over from other donors' samples.

The chain uses TRBV30 and TRBJ1-1; no firm D call. CDR1 is GTSNPN and CDR2 is SVGIG in the germline V gene (reference sequence). This CDR3 comprises 13 residues. V was trimmed by 2 bases and J by 1 base, leaving 8 bases between them. The chain's CDR3 is CAWSPDGNTEAFF. In nucleotides, the CDR3 is TGTGCCTGGAGTCCGGACGGGAACACTGAAGCTTTCTTT. The full variable domain, with the rest looked up from reference TRBV30 and TRBJ1-1, is SQTIHQWPATLVQPVGSPLSLECTVEGTSNPNLYWYRQAAGRGLQLLFYSVGIGQISSEVPQNLSASRPQDRQFILSSKKLLLSDSGFYLCAWSPDGNTEAFFGQGTRLTVV.

Of note for this clone: At the DNA level, this CDR3 is encoded by other sequences in the same sample as well. The chain links TRBV27 to TRBJ2-7, with D perhaps matching TRBD2 (6 bases). The CDR3 spans 13 residues. V shed 5 bases and J shed 6 bases, with 14 bases lying between them. Germline CDR1 MNHEY, CDR2 SMNVEV (reference sequence). CDR3 sequence (DNA): TGTGCCAGCAGTCTCGGGGGTGGGTCCGAGCAGTACTTC. Its translation is CASSLGGGSEQYF.

This chain links TRBV5-4 with TRBJ2-2; 9 bases line up with TRBD2. The CDR3 has 15 residues. J gave up 5 bases and V 2 bases, and 4 bases lay outside the gene matches. Germline loops: CDR1 SGHNT, CDR2 YYREEE (reference sequence). The CDR3 coding sequence is TGTGCCAGCAGCTTTTCTAGCGGGATTACCGGGGAGCTGTTTTTT. This gives the protein CASSFSSGITGELFF.

J is TRBJ2-7 and V is TRBV10-3, with 8 positions matching TRBD2. The CDR3 spans 14 residues. The germline CDR1 and CDR2 sequences are ENHRY and SYGVKD. V dropped 6 bases and J dropped 2; count of bases not matched to a gene: 6. CDR3 sequence (DNA): TGTGCCATCAGCGAGACTAGCGTCACCTACGAGCAGTACTTC. Its translation is CAISETSVTYEQYF.

The rearrangement links TRBV14 to TRBJ2-1; TRBD2 matches at 8 bases. The CDR3 runs 17 residues. J gave up 3 bases and V 1 base, and 8 bases lay outside the gene matches. Looked up from germline, CDR1 is SGHDN and CDR2 is FVKESK. The CDR3 region is CASSQVTGGIIYNEQFF. CDR3 DNA sequence: TGTGCCAGCAGCCAAGTTACGGGAGGGATTATCTACAATGAGCAGTTCTTC.

For this clone: An end of the junction differs from the germline gene, which may be a read error. V gene TRBV25-1 combines with J gene TRBJ2-7; D remains ambiguous. There are 16 residues in the CDR3. Germline V gene data show CDR1 as MGHDK and CDR2 as SYGVNS. The CDR3 DNA sequence: TGTGCCAGCATTGAATTGGCTAGACGCCTAACCTACGAGCAGTACTTC. Translating gives CASIELARRLTYEQYF.

This sequence joins TRBV5-4 and TRBJ1-3; TRBD1 is a possible D gene (6 bases). V was trimmed by 0 bases and J by 4 bases, leaving 11 bases between them. The V gene's germline CDR1 is SGHNT and CDR2 YYREEE (reference sequence). The CDR3 is 15 residues long. The CDR3 reads CASSLGTARGNTIYF. The CDR3 DNA is TGTGCCAGCAGCTTGGGGACAGCGAGGGGAAACACCATATATTTT.

This chain connects TRBV5-1 to TRBJ2-7; the match to TRBD2 covers 7 bases. Trimming took 2 bases from V and 3 from J; bases not matched to a gene: 5. Germline V lookup: CDR1 SGHRS, CDR2 YFSETQ. The CDR3 runs 14 residues. The CDR3 protein is CASSFGGSIYEQYF. The CDR3, as DNA: TGCGCCAGCAGCTTTGGCGGGAGTATCTACGAGCAGTACTTC.

This chain joins TRBV7-6 and TRBJ2-2, with 7 bases identical to TRBD2. Germline CDR1 SGHVS, CDR2 FNYEAQ. The CDR3 extends over 15 amino acids. Trimming took 4 bases from V and 5 from J; bases not matched to a gene: 7. The CDR3 region has the DNA TGTGCCAGCAGCTCGCGGGAGTTCCGGACCGGGGAGCTGTTTTTT. Amino acids: CASSSREFRTGELFF.

The chain links TRBV6-5 to TRBJ2-1; weak D call: TRBD2 (5 bases). This CDR3 region has 11 residues. CDR1 is MNHEY, CDR2 SVGAGI, per germline. V lost 4 bases, J lost 10 bases, and 8 bases lay in between. In DNA form, the CDR3 reads TGTGCCAGCAGTTCCTCGGGGGAGCAGTTCTTC. Translation gives CASSSSGEQFF.

The chain recombines TRBV6-5 with TRBJ2-3, with D maybe TRBD2 (6 bases). Trimming left V 0 bases short and J 4 bases short, with 14 bases between. This CDR3 has 16 amino acids. Germline V gene data show CDR1 as MNHEY and CDR2 as SVGAGI. The CDR3 DNA reads TGTGCCAGCAGTTACTCCGCGGGGACGTTTGCAGATACGCAGTATTTT. This translates into CASSYSAGTFADTQYF.

This clone occurred once. The genes are TRBV28 and TRBJ1-4; D perhaps matches TRBD1 (5 bases). V was cut by 5 bases and J by 4 bases, with 17 bases left in between. The germline CDR1 and CDR2 sequences are MDHEN and SYDVKM. This CDR3 region has 16 residues. Here the CDR3 reads CASSQKLRGINEKLFF. CDR3 bases: TGTGCCAGCAGTCAAAAGCTACGGGGGATTAATGAAAAACTGTTTTTT.

The chain uses TRBV7-8 and TRBJ1-5; 8 bases are a match to TRBD1. With 8 bases clipped from V and 7 bases from J, the junction kept 10 bases outside the gene matches. The CDR3 covers 14 residues. CDR1 and CDR2 from the germline V gene are SGHVS and FQNEAQ. CDR3 in amino acids: CASSPIQGGQPQHF. Here the CDR3 DNA reads TGTGCCAGCTCACCCATACAGGGGGGACAGCCCCAGCATTTT.

This clone was observed a handful of times. Other DNA sequences of this sample code for an identical CDR3. The chain is built from TRBV10-3 and TRBJ1-1; unclear D gene. With 6 bases removed from V and 4 bases from J, the gap between germline ends came to 6 bases. The CDR3 extends over 11 amino acids. Per germline, CDR1 ENHRY and CDR2 SYGVKD. Here the CDR3 DNA reads TGTGCCATCAGGGTTGGCACTGAAGCTTTCTTT. Translation: CAIRVGTEAFF.

The chain is built from TRBV6-1 and TRBJ2-5; D is possibly TRBD1 (5 bases). The V gene lost 3 bases and the J gene lost 4 bases, with 12 bases spanning the gap. Germline V gene lookup returns CDR1 MNHNS and CDR2 SASEGT. CDR3 length: 14 amino acids. CDR3 coding DNA: TGTGCCAGCAGTGACGTTGTAGGGGCAGAGACCCAGTACTTC. It encodes CASSDVVGAETQYF.

The J gene is TRBJ1-4, the V gene TRBV27; 7 bases match TRBD1. Trimming removed 4 bases from V and 3 bases from J; junction bases left unmatched: 11. The CDR3 runs to 17 residues. Germline V gene sequence: CDR1 MNHEY, CDR2 SMNVEV (reference sequence). This chain's CDR3 is CASSWGTEGEANEKLFF. In DNA, the CDR3 is TGTGCCAGCAGTTGGGGGACAGAGGGGGAGGCTAATGAAAAACTGTTTTTT. The whole variable domain, filled in from reference TRBV27 and TRBJ1-4, reads EAQVTQNPRYLITVTGKKLTVTCSQNMNHEYMSWYRQDPGLGLRQIYYSMNVEVTDKGDVPEGYKVSRKEKRNFPLILESPSPNQTSLYFCASSWGTEGEANEKLFFGSGTQLSVL.

The V call is TRBV7-9, the J call TRBJ1-1; maybe TRBD1 (5 bases). V was pared by 1 base and J by 3 bases, with 9 bases between. Germline V gives CDR1 SEHNR, CDR2 FQNEAQ (reference sequence). This CDR3 is 14 amino acids long. The CDR3 sequence is CASSLGVGHTEAFF. As DNA, the CDR3 is TGTGCCAGCAGCTTAGGGGTGGGGCACACTGAAGCTTTCTTT.

The rearrangement joins TRBV10-3 to TRBJ2-5; D is perhaps TRBD2 (6 bases). Germline V gene lookup returns CDR1 ENHRY and CDR2 SYGVKD. The CDR3 extends over 12 amino acids. V dropped 6 bases and J dropped 7 bases, with 12 bases sitting between them. The chain's CDR3 is CAIRGTDGTQYF. In nucleotides, the CDR3 is TGTGCCATCAGGGGGACTGACGGGACCCAGTACTTC.

The chain has TRBV19 and TRBJ2-3; maybe TRBD1 (6 bases). Germline CDR1 and CDR2: LNHDA and SQIVND (reference sequence). V was shortened by 7 bases and J by 5 bases, with 22 bases between the two germline ends. This CDR3 has 16 amino acids. Here the CDR3 DNA reads TGTGCCAGTACTTTAGGGGACACATCCAGGGAAGATACGCAGTATTTT. Residues: CASTLGDTSREDTQYF.

The chain recombines TRBV19 with TRBJ1-1; D is unclear. CDR3 length: 12 residues. CDR1 LNHDA and CDR2 SQIVND come from the germline V gene (reference sequence). Trimming took off 3 bases at V and 8 bases at J, with 10 bases between the two ends. In DNA form, the CDR3 reads TGTGCCAGTAGTATTCAGCTGGGAGAAGCTTTCTTT. As protein: CASSIQLGEAFF.

The J gene is TRBJ1-5, the V gene TRBV2, with D perhaps TRBD1 (5 bases). The CDR3 is made up of 14 amino acids. The V and J ends lost 6 bases and 6 bases respectively, with 15 bases between them. The germline gives CDR1 SNHLY, CDR2 FYNNEI. CDR3 coding DNA: TGTGCCAGCAGCCCAGGTATGGGGGTTCAGCCCCAGCATTTT. It specifies CASSPGMGVQPQHF.

The rearrangement uses TRBV7-3 and TRBJ2-7; D is unclear. The CDR3 runs to 15 residues. CDR1 and CDR2 from the germline V gene are SGHTA and FQGTGA. V lost 5 bases and J 2 bases, leaving 16 bases between the germline ends. This chain's CDR3 is CASSPIRAPTYEQYF. CDR3 nucleotide sequence: TGTGCCAGCAGCCCTATCCGGGCACCAACCTACGAGCAGTACTTC.

This chain links TRBV29-1 with TRBJ2-7, with a possible D match to TRBD1 (5 bases). CDR3 length: 15 amino acids. Germline CDR1 reads SQVTM; CDR2 reads ANQGSEA. V was clipped by 5 bases and J by 3 bases, with 20 bases between them. The CDR3 DNA sequence: TGCAGCGTTTCCCAGGGTAAAGTGCCGGGCTACGAGCAGTACTTC. Amino acid sequence: CSVSQGKVPGYEQYF.

V usage is TRBV16 and J usage is TRBJ1-1; D possibly corresponds to TRBD1 (5 bases). Between the trimmed V and J ends, which lost 3 bases and 2 bases, there was a span of 10 bases. From germline, CDR1 is KGHSY and CDR2 FQNENV. This CDR3 is built from 14 residues. CDR3 sequence (DNA): TGTGCCAGCAGCCACGGGACTTCTAACACTGAAGCTTTCTTT. It translates to CASSHGTSNTEAFF.

The gene calls are TRBV9 and TRBJ1-2, with 7 bases lining up with TRBD1. CDR3 size: 16 residues. Trimming at V came to 4 bases and at J to 2 bases, leaving 11 bases not matched to a gene. CDR1 SGDLS and CDR2 YYNGEE come from the germline V gene. The CDR3 DNA reads as TGTGCCAGCAGCCTAGGGACAGCCGAGCCGAACTATGGCTACACCTTC. Encoded protein: CASSLGTAEPNYGYTF.

The CDR3: CASSLLGQGGSGEQYF. CDR3 nucleotides: TGTGCCAGCAGTTTACTTGGTCAGGGAGGTTCGGGCGAGCAGTACTTC. The chain carries TRBV27 and TRBJ2-7, with D possibly being TRBD2 (6 bases). CDR3 length: 16 residues. Trimming removed 2 bases at V and 6 bases at J, with 20 bases between. Per the germline V gene, CDR1 is MNHEY and CDR2 is SMNVEV (reference sequence).

The chain combines TRBV7-9 with TRBJ2-5; 8 bases line up with TRBD1. Unmatched junction bases numbered 21, after V lost 8 bases and J lost 4 bases. In germline, CDR1 is SEHNR, CDR2 FQNEAQ (reference sequence). The CDR3 sequence is 18 residues long. The CDR3: CASLVQGATTRLRETQYF. CDR3 nucleotides: TGTGCCAGCCTTGTTCAGGGGGCGACGACTAGGCTGAGAGAGACCCAGTACTTC.